One and the same sample provided the 32 T cell receptor beta chains below, sequenced in a study of T cell responses to AZD1222 COVID-19 vaccine. Profiling relied on immunoSEQ multiplex PCR, and the TCRdb table lists in-frame clones only, not all of them. The sample comprises some 80,000 clones, about nine tenths of which are singletons, and 9% to 10% rests with the top ten. The sample in question was peripheral blood, obtained 28 days after the second dose of the MenACWY control vaccine. The receptors stem from an adult who received the MenACWY meningococcal vaccine as a control.

This chain joins TRBV19 and TRBJ2-7; possibly TRBD1 for D (5 bases). CDR3 length: 15 amino acids. Between the trimmed V and J ends, which lost 0 bases and 0 bases, there was a span of 9 bases. Germline V CDR1 and CDR2: LNHDA, SQIVND (reference sequence). CDR3 region: CASSIDRQTSYEQYF. The CDR3 DNA sequence: TGTGCCAGTAGTATAGATCGACAGACCTCCTACGAGCAGTACTTC.

This chain uses TRBV7-2 with TRBJ2-7; D may be TRBD2 (6 bases). The ends were cut back, 6 bases at V and 4 bases at J, with 22 bases in the middle. Germline CDR1 SGHTA, CDR2 FQGNSA. This CDR3 comprises 16 residues. In DNA, the CDR3 is TGTGCCAGCAGTACCCGGTCGGGGTCGGGGGTGTACGAGCAGTACTTC. This sequence encodes CASSTRSGSGVYEQYF.

The V and J genes are TRBV6-4 and TRBJ1-6; no reliable D call. The V and J ends lost 6 bases and 2 bases respectively, with 14 bases between them. CDR1 MRHNA and CDR2 SNTAGT come from the germline V gene. The CDR3 spans 16 residues. The CDR3 protein is CASRGCWVPYNSPLHF. The CDR3 DNA is TGTGCCAGCAGGGGGTGTTGGGTTCCCTATAATTCACCCCTCCACTTT.

The chain combines TRBV5-4 with TRBJ1-1, with 7 bases lining up with TRBD1. The germline CDR1 and CDR2 sequences are SGHNT and YYREEE (reference sequence). There are 14 residues in the CDR3. Trimming took 4 bases from V and 0 from J; bases not matched to a gene: 3. The CDR3 DNA sequence: TGTGCCAGCAGCCGGGGACAGATGAACACTGAAGCTTTCTTT. Its translation is CASSRGQMNTEAFF.

This clone is a singleton in its sample. The chain recombines TRBV9 with TRBJ2-7; either TRBD1 or TRBD2 may supply D (5 bases each). The CDR3 totals 14 residues. The V and J ends lost 2 bases and 5 bases respectively, with 14 bases between them. The V gene's germline CDR1 is SGDLS and CDR2 YYNGEE. The DNA for the CDR3 is TGTGCCAGCAGCGTTGGGGGTAAGGGTAACGAGCAGTACTTC. Translation: CASSVGGKGNEQYF.

The V and J genes are TRBV7-9 and TRBJ2-5; 14 bases are a match to TRBD2. This CDR3 region has 13 residues. Trimming took 1 base from V and 11 from J; bases not matched to a gene: 0. Looked up from germline, CDR1 is SEHNR and CDR2 is FQNEAQ (reference sequence). CDR3 amino acids: CASSLGTSGGQYF. The CDR3, as DNA: TGTGCCAGCAGCTTAGGGACTAGCGGGGGGCAGTACTTC.

V is TRBV14 and J is TRBJ2-3, with 7 positions matching TRBD1. Germline trimming cut 2 bases from V and 2 bases from J; bases unmatched to any gene: 10. The CDR3 loop spans 17 amino acids. CDR1 is SGHDN, CDR2 FVKESK, per germline. This chain's CDR3 is CASSQRVRTGVTDTQYF. The DNA of the CDR3 is TGTGCCAGCAGCCAAAGGGTCCGGACAGGCGTCACAGATACGCAGTATTTT. The full variable domain, its missing parts supplied by reference TRBV14 and TRBJ2-3, is EAGVTQFPSHSVIEKGQTVTLRCDPISGHDNLYWYRRVMGKEIKFLLHFVKESKQDESGMPNNRFLAERTGGTYSTLKVQPAELEDSGVYFCASSQRVRTGVTDTQYFGPGTRLTVL.

This chain links TRBV5-1 with TRBJ2-5; 9 nucleotides agree with TRBD1. Germline lookup yields CDR1 SGHRS and CDR2 YFSETQ. The CDR3 spans 14 residues. Germline trimming cut 5 bases from V and 7 bases from J; bases unmatched to any gene: 9. CDR3 loop: CASRTTGGEGTQYF. The CDR3 coding sequence is TGCGCCAGCAGAACAACAGGGGGCGAAGGGACCCAGTACTTC.

The chain is built from TRBV11-2 and TRBJ1-4; D gene unclear. Germline CDR1 and CDR2: SGHAT and FQNNGV. The CDR3 is 14 amino acids. The V end was cut by 7 bases, the J end by 0 bases, with 9 bases between. The CDR3 is CASTRPTTNEKLFF. CDR3 nucleotides: TGTGCCAGCACTAGACCCACAACTAATGAAAAACTGTTTTTT.

The V and J genes are TRBV4-2 and TRBJ1-2; D gene unclear. Germline V lookup: CDR1 LGHNA, CDR2 YNFKEQ. V was shortened by 1 base and J by 4 bases, with 13 bases between the two germline ends. The CDR3 consists of 15 residues. The DNA for the CDR3 is TGTGCCAGCAGCCAAGGGGTCCCCCAAGGCTATGGCTACACCTTC. This gives the protein CASSQGVPQGYGYTF.

V usage is TRBV5-1 and J usage is TRBJ2-5; D gene unclear. V lost 1 base and J 1 base, leaving 8 bases between the germline ends. The CDR3 is made up of 14 amino acids. In germline, CDR1 is SGHRS, CDR2 YFSETQ. Here the CDR3 DNA reads TGCGCCAGCAGCTTGCAACAAGCCCAAGAGACCCAGTACTTC. Its translation is CASSLQQAQETQYF.

The chain joins TRBV9 to TRBJ1-2; D not resolved. V lost 0 bases and J 5 bases, leaving 8 bases between the germline ends. Germline V gene lookup returns CDR1 SGDLS and CDR2 YYNGEE. CDR3 size: 13 residues. CDR3 protein: CASSVGAEYGYTF. Here the CDR3 DNA reads TGTGCCAGCAGCGTAGGCGCAGAGTATGGCTACACCTTC.

The rearrangement links TRBV4-2 to TRBJ1-1; D unclear. The CDR3 totals 13 residues. The germline CDR1 and CDR2 sequences are LGHNA and YNFKEQ. V was cut by 1 base and J by 1 base, with 4 bases left in between. CDR3 sequence: CASSQGENTEAFF. CDR3 in DNA: TGTGCCAGCAGCCAAGGGGAGAACACTGAAGCTTTCTTT.

The J gene is TRBJ2-1, the V gene TRBV6-2 or TRBV6-3; TRBD2 aligns across 13 bases. V shed 2 bases and J 4 bases; nucleotides not matched to a gene: 8. This CDR3 region has 18 residues. The germline CDR1 and CDR2 sequences are MNHEY and SVGEGT. Here the CDR3 reads CASSYGTSGVKQYNEQFF. The DNA of the CDR3 is TGTGCCAGCAGTTACGGGACTAGCGGGGTCAAACAATACAATGAGCAGTTCTTC.

The rearrangement links TRBV18 to TRBJ1-1; D possibly corresponds to TRBD1 (5 bases). Germline-derived CDR1 and CDR2 are KGHSH and LQKENI. The CDR3 has 16 amino acids. V lost 1 base and J 2 bases, leaving 14 bases between the germline ends. CDR3 DNA sequence: TGTGCCAGCTCACCACGGCAGGGCGCGGAAAACACTGAAGCTTTCTTT. This codes for CASSPRQGAENTEAFF. Full variable domain (remainder filled in from reference TRBV18 and TRBJ1-1): NAGVMQNPRHLVRRRGQEARLRCSPMKGHSHVYWYRQLPEEGLKFMVYLQKENIIDESGMPKERFSAEFPKEGPSILRIQQVVRGDSAAYFCASSPRQGAENTEAFFGQGTRLTVV.

The chain couples TRBV19 to TRBJ2-2; 9 bases are a match to TRBD1. Trimming took 6 bases from V and 8 from J; bases not matched to a gene: 7. From germline, CDR1 is LNHDA and CDR2 SQIVND (reference sequence). CDR3 size: 14 residues. This CDR3 reads CASRGQGEVGELFF. For the CDR3, the DNA is TGTGCCAGTAGGGGACAGGGAGAGGTTGGGGAGCTGTTTTTT. Complete variable domain (other parts from reference TRBV19 and TRBJ2-2): DGGITQSPKYLFRKEGQNVTLSCEQNLNHDAMYWYRQDPGQGLRLIYYSQIVNDFQKGDIAEGYSVSREKKESFPLTVTSAQKNPTAFYLCASRGQGEVGELFFGEGSRLTVL.

The rearrangement joins TRBV18 to TRBJ1-6; a possible D gene is TRBD1 (6 bases). Between the trimmed V and J ends, which lost 6 bases and 10 bases, there was a span of 19 bases. CDR1 and CDR2 (germline): KGHSH, LQKENI. The CDR3 has 15 residues. DNA for the CDR3: TGTGCCAGCTCCCAAGAAACAGGGAGTAACTCACCCCTCCACTTT. This codes for CASSQETGSNSPLHF.

V is TRBV2 and J is TRBJ1-1; D gene ambiguous. CDR3 length: 14 residues. Trimming shortened V by 6 bases and J by 0 bases, and 11 bases separated the two germline ends. Germline-derived CDR1 and CDR2 are SNHLY and FYNNEI. Here the CDR3 reads CASRLGRMNTEAFF. CDR3 in DNA: TGTGCCAGCAGGCTAGGACGGATGAACACTGAAGCTTTCTTT.

This sequence joins TRBV10-1 and TRBJ1-5; the D gene is possibly TRBD1 (6 bases). The V and J ends lost 7 bases and 6 bases respectively, with 16 bases between them. CDR1 is WNHNN, CDR2 SYGVQD, per germline (reference sequence). There are 14 residues in the CDR3. The CDR3, as DNA: TGCGCCAGCAACCAGGAGGGGGTACTTCAGCCCCAGCATTTT. Its protein is CASNQEGVLQPQHF.

The chain recombines TRBV10-3 with TRBJ1-2, with D possibly matching TRBD1 (5 bases). This CDR3 region has 14 residues. V was shortened by 0 bases and J by 3 bases, with 8 bases between the two germline ends. Per germline, CDR1 ENHRY and CDR2 SYGVKD. The CDR3 coding sequence is TGTGCCATCAGTGAGTCAAGGGGCGACTATGGCTACACCTTC. Protein: CAISESRGDYGYTF.

The chain joins TRBV5-1 to TRBJ1-2; D remains ambiguous. The length of the CDR3 is 12 residues. The V gene's germline CDR1 is SGHRS and CDR2 YFSETQ. V was clipped by 4 bases and J by 3 bases, with 7 bases between them. For the CDR3, the DNA is TGCGCCAGCAGCCCCCAAGACTATGGCTACACCTTC. Protein product: CASSPQDYGYTF.

The gene calls are TRBV24-1 and TRBJ2-5; D is possibly TRBD2 (6 bases). Germline assignment: CDR1 KGHDR and CDR2 SFDVKD. The V gene lost 2 bases and the J gene lost 2 bases, with 8 bases spanning the gap. This CDR3 spans 14 amino acids. CDR3 DNA sequence: TGTGCCACCAGTGATTGGAGGGTACAAGAGACCCAGTACTTC. Protein: CATSDWRVQETQYF.

This chain connects TRBV4-3 to TRBJ1-4; tentative D call: TRBD1 (5 bases). CDR1 is LGHNA and CDR2 is YSLEER in the germline V gene. The CDR3 spans 16 residues. Trimming took 1 base from V and 4 from J, leaving 13 bases between them. The DNA of the CDR3 is TGCGCCAGCAGCCAAGCAGACAGTCCCTATAATGAAAAACTGTTTTTT. As protein: CASSQADSPYNEKLFF.

This rearrangement joins TRBV3-1 (or the pseudogene TRBV3-2) to TRBJ1-2; 8 nucleotides match TRBD1. CDR3 size: 15 residues. Per the germline V gene, CDR1 is LGHDT and CDR2 is YNNKEL (reference sequence). The trim removed 5 bases at V and 8 bases at J, leaving 13 bases unmatched. The CDR3 loop is CASSKDRAQPQGYTF. CDR3 sequence (DNA): TGTGCCAGCAGCAAGGACAGGGCCCAACCTCAGGGCTACACCTTC.

The chain combines TRBV5-4 with TRBJ2-3; D call uncertain. This CDR3 has 13 residues. V lost 6 bases and J 3 bases, leaving 11 bases between the germline ends. Germline V CDR1 and CDR2: SGHNT, YYREEE (reference sequence). This chain's CDR3 is CASTLPNTDTQYF. In DNA, the CDR3 is TGTGCCAGCACCCTACCAAATACAGATACGCAGTATTTT.

The chain couples TRBV7-9 to TRBJ1-5; 9 bases fit TRBD1. J was trimmed by 2 bases and V by 5 bases; bases with no gene match: 4. In germline, CDR1 is SEHNR, CDR2 FQNEAQ (reference sequence). There are 15 residues in the CDR3. The CDR3 nucleotides read TGTGCCAGCAGCCCCGGGACAGGGCGCAATCAGCCCCAGCATTTT. This gives the protein CASSPGTGRNQPQHF.

The chain joins TRBV19 to TRBJ1-1, with D uncertain. V dropped 4 bases and J dropped 2 bases, with 11 bases sitting between them. From germline, CDR1 is LNHDA and CDR2 SQIVND (reference sequence). CDR3 length equals 14 residues. The CDR3 loop reads CASSSRVHNTEAFF. CDR3 bases: TGTGCCAGTAGTAGTCGAGTCCATAACACTGAAGCTTTCTTT.

CDR3 nucleotide sequence: TGTGCCTGGACGGGGGGACCGTACAATGAGCAGTTCTTC. Translated, it gives CAWTGGPYNEQFF. The rearrangement joins TRBV30 to TRBJ2-1; TRBD2 matches 7 bases. CDR3 size: 13 residues. Germline V CDR1 and CDR2: GTSNPN, SVGIG (reference sequence). Trimming took 4 bases from V and 4 from J; bases not matched to a gene: 4.

This clone occurred once. The chain carries TRBV5-1 and TRBJ1-4, with D unresolved. The germline V gene has CDR1 SGHRS and CDR2 YFSETQ. CDR3 length equals 14 residues. Deletions cut 1 base from V and 4 bases from J, with 8 bases between. The CDR3 protein is CASSLLGDNEKLFF. CDR3 coding DNA: TGCGCCAGCAGCTTGTTGGGCGATAATGAAAAACTGTTTTTT.

The chain combines TRBV3-1 (or the pseudogene TRBV3-2) with TRBJ1-2, with 11 bases matching TRBD1. Unmatched junction bases numbered 8, after V lost 5 bases and J lost 0 bases. In germline, CDR1 is LGHDT, CDR2 YNNKEL (reference sequence). The CDR3 totals 17 residues. In nucleotides, the CDR3 is TGTGCCAGCAGCTCCACAAGGACAGGGGGCGCTAACTATGGCTACACCTTC. It specifies CASSSTRTGGANYGYTF.

The rearrangement links TRBV2 to TRBJ1-5; D unclear. V was pared by 2 bases and J by 2 bases, with 10 bases between. The CDR3 length is 15 residues. Germline CDR1 and CDR2: SNHLY and FYNNEI. The CDR3 DNA follows: TGTGCCAGCAGTGAAAGTCCGCAGGGCAATCAGCCCCAGCATTTT. Its translation is CASSESPQGNQPQHF.

The chain combines TRBV5-6 with TRBJ2-3; perhaps D is TRBD1 or TRBD2 (6 bases each). Deletions cut 1 base from V and 6 bases from J, with 15 bases between. In germline, CDR1 is SGHDT, CDR2 YYEEEE. The CDR3 consists of 15 residues. The CDR3, as DNA: TGTGCCAGCAGCTTGAGGGGGGTATATGGGGATACGCAGTATTTT. Translated: CASSLRGVYGDTQYF.